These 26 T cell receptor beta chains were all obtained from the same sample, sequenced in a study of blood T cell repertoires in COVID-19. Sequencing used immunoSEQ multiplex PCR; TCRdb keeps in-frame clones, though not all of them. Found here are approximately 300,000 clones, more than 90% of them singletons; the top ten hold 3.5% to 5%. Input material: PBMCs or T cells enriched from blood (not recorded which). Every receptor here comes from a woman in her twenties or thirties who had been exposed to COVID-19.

For the CDR3, the DNA is TGCGCCAGCAGCTTGCGGCAGGGCCCAGATACGCAGTATTTT. It codes for CASSLRQGPDTQYF. The rearrangement links TRBV5-1 to TRBJ2-3; the D gene is possibly TRBD1 (5 bases). The V gene lost 1 base and the J gene lost 4 bases, with 10 bases spanning the gap. Germline V CDR1 and CDR2: SGHRS, YFSETQ. The CDR3 is made up of 14 amino acids. Together with reference TRBV5-1 and TRBJ2-3, the CDR3 gives the full variable domain: KAGVTQTPRYLIKTRGQQVTLSCSPISGHRSVSWYQQTPGQGLQFLFEYFSETQRNKGNFPGRFSGRQFSNSRSEMNVSTLELGDSALYLCASSLRQGPDTQYFGPGTRLTVL.

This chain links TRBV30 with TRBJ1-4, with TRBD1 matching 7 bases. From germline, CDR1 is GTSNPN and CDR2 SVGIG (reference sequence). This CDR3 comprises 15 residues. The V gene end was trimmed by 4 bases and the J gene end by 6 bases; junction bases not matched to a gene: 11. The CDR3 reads CAWKRGQGVYEKLFF. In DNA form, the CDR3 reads TGTGCCTGGAAAAGGGGGCAGGGGGTTTATGAAAAACTGTTTTTT.

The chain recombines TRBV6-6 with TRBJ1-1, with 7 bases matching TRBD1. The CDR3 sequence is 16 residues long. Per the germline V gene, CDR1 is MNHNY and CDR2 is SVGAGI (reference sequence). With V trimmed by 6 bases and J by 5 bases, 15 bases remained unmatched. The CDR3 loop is CASSRGRTGQGTEAFF. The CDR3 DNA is TGTGCCAGCAGCCGGGGCCGGACAGGCCAGGGGACTGAAGCTTTCTTT.

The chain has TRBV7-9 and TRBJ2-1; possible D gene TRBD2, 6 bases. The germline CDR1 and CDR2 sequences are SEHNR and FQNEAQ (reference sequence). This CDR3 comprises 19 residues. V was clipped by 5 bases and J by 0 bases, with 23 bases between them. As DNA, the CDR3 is TGTGCCAGCAGCCTCCCCGAGGGGACCGGGAGAAGCTCCTACAATGAGCAGTTCTTC. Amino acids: CASSLPEGTGRSSYNEQFF.

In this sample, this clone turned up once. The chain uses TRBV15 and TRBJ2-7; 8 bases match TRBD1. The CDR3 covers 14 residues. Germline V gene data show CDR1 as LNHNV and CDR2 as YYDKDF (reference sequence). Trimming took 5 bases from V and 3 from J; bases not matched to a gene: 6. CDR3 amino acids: CATSADRGGYEQYF. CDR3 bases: TGTGCCACCAGCGCTGACAGGGGAGGCTACGAGCAGTACTTC.

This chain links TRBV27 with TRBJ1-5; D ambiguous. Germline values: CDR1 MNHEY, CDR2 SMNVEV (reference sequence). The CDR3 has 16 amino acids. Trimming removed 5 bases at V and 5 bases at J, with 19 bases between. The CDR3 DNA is TGTGCCAGCAGTCCTATCAGCGGGAGAACGGATCAGCCCCAGCATTTT. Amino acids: CASSPISGRTDQPQHF.

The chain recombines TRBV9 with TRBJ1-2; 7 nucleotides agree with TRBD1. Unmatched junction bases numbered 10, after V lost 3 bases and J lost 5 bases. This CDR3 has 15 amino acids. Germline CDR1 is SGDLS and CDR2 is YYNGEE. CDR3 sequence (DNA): TGTGCCAGCAGCGCCCCTCCAGGGGGAGGATATGGCTACACCTTC. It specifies CASSAPPGGGYGYTF. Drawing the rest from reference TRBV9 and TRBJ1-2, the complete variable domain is DSGVTQTPKHLITATGQRVTLRCSPRSGDLSVYWYQQSLDQGLQFLIQYYNGEERAKGNILERFSAQQFPDLHSELNLSSLELGDSALYFCASSAPPGGGYGYTFGSGTRLTVV.

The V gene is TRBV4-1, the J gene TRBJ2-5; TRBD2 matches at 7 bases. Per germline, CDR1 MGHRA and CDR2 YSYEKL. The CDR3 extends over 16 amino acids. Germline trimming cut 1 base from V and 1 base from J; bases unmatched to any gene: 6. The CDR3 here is CASSQGRASGQETQYF. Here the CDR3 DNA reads TGCGCCAGCAGCCAAGGTCGGGCTAGCGGCCAAGAGACCCAGTACTTC.

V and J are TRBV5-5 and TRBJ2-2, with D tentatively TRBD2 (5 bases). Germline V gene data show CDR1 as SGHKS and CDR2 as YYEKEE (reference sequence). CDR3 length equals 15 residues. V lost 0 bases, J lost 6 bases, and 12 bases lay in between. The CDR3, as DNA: TGTGCCAGCAGCTTGGTCGGGGTGAGGGCCGGGGAGCTGTTTTTT. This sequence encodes CASSLVGVRAGELFF.

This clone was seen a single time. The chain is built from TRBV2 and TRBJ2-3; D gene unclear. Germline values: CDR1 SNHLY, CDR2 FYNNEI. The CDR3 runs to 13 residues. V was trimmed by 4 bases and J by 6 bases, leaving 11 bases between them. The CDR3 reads CASSAEVLDTQYF. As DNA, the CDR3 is TGTGCCAGCAGTGCAGAAGTTTTGGATACGCAGTATTTT.

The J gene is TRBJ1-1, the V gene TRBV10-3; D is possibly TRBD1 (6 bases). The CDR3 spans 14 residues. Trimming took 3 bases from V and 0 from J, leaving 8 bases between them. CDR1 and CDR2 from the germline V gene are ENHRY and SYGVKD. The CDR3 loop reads CAISDRGLNTEAFF. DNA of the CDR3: TGTGCCATCAGTGACAGGGGTTTGAACACTGAAGCTTTCTTT.

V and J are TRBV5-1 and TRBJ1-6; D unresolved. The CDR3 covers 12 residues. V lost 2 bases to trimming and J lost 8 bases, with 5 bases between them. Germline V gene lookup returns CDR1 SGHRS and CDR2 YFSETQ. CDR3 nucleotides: TGCGCCAGCAGCTTATCGGATTCACCCCTCCACTTT. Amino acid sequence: CASSLSDSPLHF.

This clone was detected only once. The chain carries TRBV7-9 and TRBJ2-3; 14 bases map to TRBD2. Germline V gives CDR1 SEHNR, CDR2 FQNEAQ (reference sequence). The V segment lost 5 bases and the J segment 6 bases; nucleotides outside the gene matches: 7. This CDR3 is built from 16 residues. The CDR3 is CASSPGTSGGEDTQYF. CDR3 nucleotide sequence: TGTGCCAGCAGCCCCGGGACTAGCGGGGGTGAGGATACGCAGTATTTT.

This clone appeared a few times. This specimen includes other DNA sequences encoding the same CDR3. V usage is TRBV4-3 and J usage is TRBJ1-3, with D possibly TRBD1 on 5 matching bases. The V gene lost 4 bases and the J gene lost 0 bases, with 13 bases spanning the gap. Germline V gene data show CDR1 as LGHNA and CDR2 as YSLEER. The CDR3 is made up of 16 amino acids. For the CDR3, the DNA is TGCGCCAGCAGCCCCTGGGCAGGGCGCTCTGGAAACACCATATATTTT. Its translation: CASSPWAGRSGNTIYF.

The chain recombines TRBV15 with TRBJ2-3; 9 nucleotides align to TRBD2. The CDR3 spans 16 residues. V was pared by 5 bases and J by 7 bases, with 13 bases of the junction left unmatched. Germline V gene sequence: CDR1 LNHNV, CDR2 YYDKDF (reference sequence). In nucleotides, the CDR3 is TGTGCCACCAGCTCTCCGAGCGGGGGGCCGGGGAATACGCAGTATTTT. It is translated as CATSSPSGGPGNTQYF.

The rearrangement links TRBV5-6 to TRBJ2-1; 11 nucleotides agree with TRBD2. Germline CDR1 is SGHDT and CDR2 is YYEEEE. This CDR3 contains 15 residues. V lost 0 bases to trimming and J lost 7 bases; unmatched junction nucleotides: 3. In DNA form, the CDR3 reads TGTGCCAGCAGCTTGGGACTAGCGGGGAGGAATGAGCAGTTCTTC. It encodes CASSLGLAGRNEQFF. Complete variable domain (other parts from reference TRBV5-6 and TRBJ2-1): DAGVTQSPTHLIKTRGQQVTLRCSPKSGHDTVSWYQQALGQGPQFIFQYYEEEERQRGNFPDRFSGHQFPNYSSELNVNALLLGDSALYLCASSLGLAGRNEQFFGPGTRLTVL.

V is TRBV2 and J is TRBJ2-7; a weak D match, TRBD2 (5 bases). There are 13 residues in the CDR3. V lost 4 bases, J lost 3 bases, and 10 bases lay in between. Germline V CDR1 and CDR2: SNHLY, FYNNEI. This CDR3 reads CASSAAGGYEQYF. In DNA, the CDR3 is TGTGCCAGCAGTGCGGCAGGAGGCTACGAGCAGTACTTC. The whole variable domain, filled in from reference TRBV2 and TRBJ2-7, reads EPEVTQTPSHQVTQMGQEVILRCVPISNHLYFYWYRQILGQKVEFLVSFYNNEISEKSEIFDDQFSVERPDGSNFTLKIRSTKLEDSAMYFCASSAAGGYEQYFGPGTRLTVT.

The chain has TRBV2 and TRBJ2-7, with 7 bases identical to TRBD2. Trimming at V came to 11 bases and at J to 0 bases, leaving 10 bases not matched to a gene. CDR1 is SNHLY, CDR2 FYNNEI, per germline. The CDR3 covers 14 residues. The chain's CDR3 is CAGRGGKSSYEQYF. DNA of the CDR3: TGTGCCGGACGGGGAGGGAAAAGCTCCTACGAGCAGTACTTC.

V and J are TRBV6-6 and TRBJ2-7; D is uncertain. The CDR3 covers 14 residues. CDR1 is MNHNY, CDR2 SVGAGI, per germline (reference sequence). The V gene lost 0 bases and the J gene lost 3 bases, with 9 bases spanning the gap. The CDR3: CASSYSQFNYEQYF. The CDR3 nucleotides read TGTGCCAGCAGTTACTCGCAGTTTAACTACGAGCAGTACTTC.

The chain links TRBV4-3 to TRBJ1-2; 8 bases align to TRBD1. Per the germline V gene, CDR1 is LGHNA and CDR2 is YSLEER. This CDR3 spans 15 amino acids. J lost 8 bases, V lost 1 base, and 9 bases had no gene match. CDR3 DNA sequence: TGCGCCAGCAGCCAAGCGACAGGGGTTCTCTCCGGCTACACCTTC. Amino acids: CASSQATGVLSGYTF.

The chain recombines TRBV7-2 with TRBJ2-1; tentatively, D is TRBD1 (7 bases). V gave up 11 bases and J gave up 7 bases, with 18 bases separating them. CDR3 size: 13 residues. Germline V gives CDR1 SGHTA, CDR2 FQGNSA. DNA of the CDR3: TGTGCCGTAAGGAGGGGGCCGGGGAATGAGCAGTTCTTC. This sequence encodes CAVRRGPGNEQFF. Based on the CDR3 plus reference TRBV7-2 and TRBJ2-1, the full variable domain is GAGVSQSPSNKVTEKGKDVELRCDPISGHTALYWYRQSLGQGLEFLIYFQGNSAPDKSGLPSDRFSAERTGGSVSTLTIQRTQQEDSAVYLCAVRRGPGNEQFFGPGTRLTVL.

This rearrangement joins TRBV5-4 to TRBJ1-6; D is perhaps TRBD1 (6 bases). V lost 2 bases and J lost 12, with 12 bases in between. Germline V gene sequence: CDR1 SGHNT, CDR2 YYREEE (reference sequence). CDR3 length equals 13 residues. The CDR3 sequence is CASSFRGMGPLHF. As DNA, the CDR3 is TGTGCCAGCAGCTTCAGGGGAATGGGACCCCTCCACTTT.

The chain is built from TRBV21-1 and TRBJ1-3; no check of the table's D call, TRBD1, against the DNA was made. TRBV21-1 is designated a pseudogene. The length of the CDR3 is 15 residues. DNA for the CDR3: TGTGCCAGCAGCAAAGCATGGACAAGCGGAAACACCATATATTTT. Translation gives CASSKAWTSGNTIYF.

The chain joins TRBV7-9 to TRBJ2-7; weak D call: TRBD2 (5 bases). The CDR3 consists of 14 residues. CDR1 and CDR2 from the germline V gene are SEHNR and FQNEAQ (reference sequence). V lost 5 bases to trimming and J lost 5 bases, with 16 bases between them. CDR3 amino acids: CASSTGLSPDEQYF. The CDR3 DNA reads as TGTGCCAGCAGCACCGGACTGAGCCCCGACGAGCAGTACTTC.

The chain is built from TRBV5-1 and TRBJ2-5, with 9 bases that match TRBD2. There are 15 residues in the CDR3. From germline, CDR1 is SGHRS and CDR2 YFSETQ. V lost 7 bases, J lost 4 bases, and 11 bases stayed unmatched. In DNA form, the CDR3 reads TGCGCCAGCGCAAACCCGACTAGCGGCGGAGAGACCCAGTACTTC. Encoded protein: CASANPTSGGETQYF.

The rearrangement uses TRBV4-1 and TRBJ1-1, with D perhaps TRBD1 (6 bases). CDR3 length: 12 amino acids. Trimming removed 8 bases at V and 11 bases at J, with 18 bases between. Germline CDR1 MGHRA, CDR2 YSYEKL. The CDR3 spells CASRKQGSVAFF. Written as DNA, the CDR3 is TGCGCCAGCCGAAAGCAGGGGAGCGTGGCTTTCTTT.